This T cell receptor (beta chain) was obtained from a study of T-cell reconstitution after alpha-beta-depleted transplantation in children. Note on this clonotype: The target antigen is unknown.

Per the germline V gene, CDR1 is MNHEY and CDR2 is SVGAGI. The CDR3 loop spans 17 amino acids. V shed 1 base, J shed 0 bases, and the junction held 3 bases outside the gene matches. During its preparation, the TCRbeta library received unique molecular identifiers. TCRdb re-derived calls from the PCR reads in MiXCR, one entry per CDR3 protein. The sample holds 440,000 or so distinct CDR3 sequences, approximately 41% seen once. Whole-study results and caveats: T-cell numbers and diversity, one year after transplant, stemmed largely from T cells that were newly produced. Several hundred expanded graft clones reportedly supplied alpha-beta T cells about two months after transplant. Day-60 TCRbeta diversity that was high in some patients was derived from surviving recipient T cells and thymic progenitors.

The chain recombines TRBV6-5 with TRBJ2-1, with 10 bases lining up with TRBD2. This specimen consisted of PBMCs, obtained before TCRalphabeta/CD19-depleted stem cell transplant. The clonotype comes from a girl aged 2 to 9 with aplastic anemia, due to receive a stem cell transplant. CDR3 DNA sequence: TGTGCCAGCAGTTACTTAGCGGGAGGCCGCTCCTACAATGAGCAGTTCTTC. It yields the protein CASSYLAGGRSYNEQFF.